The subject of this entry is one TCR beta chain. Using immunoSEQ multiplex PCR, the repertoire was profiled, and TCRdb retains in-frame clones only, with some absent. The repertoire holds 95,000 to 110,000 clones, with 80% to 90% as singletons. Germline loops: CDR1 GTSNPN, CDR2 SVGIG (reference sequence). CDR3 length: 13 amino acids. V was cut by 2 bases and J by 5 bases, with 12 bases left in between. The sample belongs to a study of control samples from healthy donors and cancer patients. V usage is TRBV30 and J usage is TRBJ1-2, with D unresolved. This sequence was found in a man in his fifties or sixties with lung cancer. The sample was PBMCs. CDR3 sequence (DNA): TGTGCCTGGAGTCCAAACATACAATATGGCTACACCTTC. Translating it yields CAWSPNIQYGYTF.